One and the same sample provided the 16 T cell receptor beta chains below, sequenced in a study of cytomegalovirus exposure and HLA in healthy donors. Profiling relied on immunoSEQ multiplex PCR, and the TCRdb table lists in-frame clones only, not all of them. Of 150,000 to 200,000 clones detected, around four fifths appear once; the ten largest clones hold about 2.3%. The source material was PBMCs. All receptors derive from a man between 25 and 39 years old in good health and CMV-seropositive.

The CDR3 DNA reads as TGTGCCAGCAGCCGGGACTCAACCAGCGCGGGGGGGACCTACAATGAGCAGTTCTTC. It yields the protein CASSRDSTSAGGTYNEQFF. V usage is TRBV7-2 and J usage is TRBJ2-1; TRBD2 matches 9 bases. The junction had 16 bases not matched to a gene; V was cut back by 5 bases and J by 2 bases. The CDR3 loop spans 19 amino acids. CDR1 is SGHTA, CDR2 FQGNSA, per germline.

The chain couples TRBV6-5 to TRBJ2-7, with 10 bases lining up with TRBD2. CDR1 is MNHEY, CDR2 SVGAGI, per germline. This CDR3 has 14 amino acids. The trim removed 6 bases at V and 0 bases at J, leaving 2 bases unmatched. CDR3 residues: CASSLAGVSYEQYF. The CDR3 coding sequence is TGTGCCAGCAGCCTAGCGGGGGTCTCCTACGAGCAGTACTTC.

This clone was picked up one time. V and J are TRBV28 and TRBJ2-7; D is unresolved. Germline CDR1 MDHEN, CDR2 SYDVKM. The CDR3 is 14 amino acids. V was cut by 3 bases and J by 2 bases, with 11 bases left in between. CDR3: CASSFVGRAYEQYF. Written as DNA, the CDR3 is TGTGCCAGCAGTTTTGTGGGTCGGGCCTACGAGCAGTACTTC.

CDR3 sequence (DNA): TGCAGCGTTGAAGGCGGGACAGGGGCAGATACGCAGTATTTT. Residues: CSVEGGTGADTQYF. The J gene is TRBJ2-3, the V gene TRBV29-1, with 10 positions matching TRBD1. This CDR3 is 14 amino acids long. V shed 1 base, J shed 4 bases, and the junction held 2 bases outside the gene matches. Germline V gene data show CDR1 as SQVTM and CDR2 as ANQGSEA.

The chain is built from TRBV7-6 and TRBJ2-2; 7 nucleotides match TRBD2. V lost 9 bases and J lost 1; bases outside the gene matches: 5. Germline V CDR1 and CDR2: SGHVS, FNYEAQ. This CDR3 region has 14 residues. DNA for the CDR3: TGTGCCAGGGATACGGGGGGGAACACCGGGGAGCTGTTTTTT. Residues: CARDTGGNTGELFF.

V usage is TRBV28 and J usage is TRBJ2-7; 9 positions match TRBD2. The germline V gene encodes CDR1 MDHEN and CDR2 SYDVKM. CDR3 size: 16 residues. J was trimmed by 3 bases and V by 4 bases; bases with no gene match: 10. The CDR3 DNA follows: TGTGCCAGCAGTTCCCTCAACGGACTAGCGAACTACGAGCAGTACTTC. Encoded protein: CASSSLNGLANYEQYF. The full variable domain, completed using reference TRBV28 and TRBJ2-7, is DVKVTQSSRYLVKRTGEKVFLECVQDMDHENMFWYRQDPGLGLRLIYFSYDVKMKEKGDIPEGYSVSREKKERFSLILESASTNQTSMYLCASSSLNGLANYEQYFGPGTRLTVT.

The V call is TRBV5-6, the J call TRBJ2-1; D is possibly TRBD2 (7 bases). Trimming pared 1 base from V and 8 bases from J, leaving 10 bases between. CDR3 length equals 13 residues. Per germline, CDR1 SGHDT and CDR2 YYEEEE. The CDR3 spells CASSLRGGDEQFF. The CDR3 DNA reads TGTGCCAGCAGCTTGAGGGGGGGAGATGAGCAGTTCTTC.

This chain uses TRBV4-1 with TRBJ2-7; TRBD1 aligns across 7 bases. Germline V gene sequence: CDR1 MGHRA, CDR2 YSYEKL. After removal of 6 bases from V and 2 bases from J, the junction contained 7 bases not matched to a gene. This CDR3 is 14 amino acids long. CDR3: CASREPGQTYEQYF. In nucleotides, the CDR3 is TGCGCCAGCAGAGAACCGGGACAGACCTACGAGCAGTACTTC.

The chain couples TRBV7-9 to TRBJ1-1; D may be TRBD1 (6 bases). The germline V and J ends were trimmed by 0 bases and 11 bases, with 7 bases remaining between them. This CDR3 is built from 11 residues. Germline V gives CDR1 SEHNR, CDR2 FQNEAQ (reference sequence). The chain's CDR3 is CASSLAQGAFF. DNA of the CDR3: TGTGCCAGCAGCTTAGCACAGGGTGCTTTCTTT. Based on the CDR3 plus reference TRBV7-9 and TRBJ1-1, the full variable domain is DTGVSQNPRHKITKRGQNVTFRCDPISEHNRLYWYRQTLGQGPEFLTYFQNEAQLEKSRLLSDRFSAERPKGSFSTLEIQRTEQGDSAMYLCASSLAQGAFFGQGTRLTVV.

This chain joins TRBV5-4 and TRBJ2-2, with TRBD2 matching over 10 bases. The CDR3 has 18 amino acids. Germline CDR1 is SGHNT and CDR2 is YYREEE (reference sequence). V lost 3 bases to trimming and J lost 1 base; unmatched junction nucleotides: 9. The DNA for the CDR3 is TGTGCCAGCAGCTCCCTAGCGGGGGTCGAACTGAACACCGGGGAGCTGTTTTTT. The encoded protein is CASSSLAGVELNTGELFF.

The chain combines TRBV9 with TRBJ2-2; 7 bases align to TRBD2. Germline assignment: CDR1 SGDLS and CDR2 YYNGEE. Losses at the gene ends were 3 bases for V and 8 bases for J; bases not matched to a gene: 10. This CDR3 contains 15 residues. The CDR3 DNA reads as TGTGCCAGCAGCGCTTCCGGGACTACTTTAGGGGAGCTGTTTTTT. It codes for CASSASGTTLGELFF.

The chain recombines TRBV29-1 with TRBJ2-1; tentatively, D is TRBD1 (6 bases). CDR3 length equals 14 residues. Trimming shortened V by 7 bases and J by 0 bases, and 13 bases separated the two germline ends. Germline-derived CDR1 and CDR2 are SQVTM and ANQGSEA. CDR3: CSAPGQSSYNEQFF. For the CDR3, the DNA is TGCAGCGCCCCAGGACAGAGCTCCTACAATGAGCAGTTCTTC.

CDR3 DNA sequence: TGTGCCAGCAGCGTACAAGGAGTGGGACTCCCCTACCTCACAGATACGCAGTATTTT. Protein: CASSVQGVGLPYLTDTQYF. The chain combines TRBV9 with TRBJ2-3; D is possibly TRBD2 (6 bases). This CDR3 has 19 amino acids. V lost 1 base, J lost 2 bases, and 23 bases lay in between. Looked up from germline, CDR1 is SGDLS and CDR2 is YYNGEE.

The chain couples TRBV21-1 to TRBJ1-5; the table gives TRBD1 as D, unverified against the DNA. TRBV21-1 is classified as a pseudogene. CDR3 size: 18 residues. The CDR3 nucleotides are TGTGCCAGCAGCGCAAACAGGGACAGACGACTACAAAGACAGCCCCAGCATTTT. Residues: CASSANRDRRLQRQPQHF.

The chain employs TRBV5-1 and TRBJ2-7, with 7 bases fitting TRBD1. With V trimmed by 5 bases and J by 1 base, 12 bases remained unmatched. CDR3 length: 16 residues. CDR1 SGHRS and CDR2 YFSETQ come from the germline V gene. The CDR3 DNA reads as TGCGCCAGCAGTTTTCTCCCGACAGGGATGTCCTACGAGCAGTACTTC. It encodes CASSFLPTGMSYEQYF.

This clone was seen only a few times. The rearrangement uses TRBV7-3 and TRBJ1-5; D gene ambiguous. The germline gives CDR1 SGHTA, CDR2 FQGTGA. This CDR3 region has 13 residues. Trimming removed 2 bases from V and 6 bases from J, with 8 bases in between. CDR3 sequence (DNA): TGTGCCAGCAGCTTATCTCGGGGTCAGCCCCAGCATTTT. It encodes CASSLSRGQPQHF.